The T cell receptor (beta chain) under discussion was sequenced for a study of cytomegalovirus exposure and HLA in healthy donors (dated by TCRdb to 2016 to 2017). Notes on the research overall: In an earlier analysis of several hundred of the donors, around 290 Gb of sequence data and 95 million to 130 million unique TCR beta sequences from about 179 million T cells were reported. An early release covering roughly 600 HLA-typed donors comprised approximately 300 gigabases of sequencing data and about 90 million unique TCR sequences. Of the roughly 400 genotyped donors, 65% to 90% fell in the genetic ancestry cluster associated with self-reported Caucasian donors. The study aimed to test whether cataloging public T cell receptors could reveal signatures of past pathogen exposure. Using immunosequencing, the study profiled T cell repertoires from fewer than 700 subjects and related those repertoires to cytomegalovirus serostatus. A separate validation cohort of roughly 110 different subjects was used in addition to the 666-subject first cohort. To predict cytomegalovirus infection status, the study brought together high-throughput TCR immunosequencing, statistical association of individual TCRs with disease status, and machine learning. In a later analysis, previously published TCR beta repertoires from 500 to 750 donors were re-analyzed and high-resolution HLA genotyping was added so that TCR occurrence patterns could be studied. Rather than drawing on any new phenotypic data, the later analysis identified candidate immune exposures from TCR beta sequences and the way those sequences occurred across donors. An earlier analysis of around 580 of the donors used high-throughput TCR beta sequencing to judge whether each TCR beta V gene segment behaved as functional or pseudogenic. Donor age, sex, ethnicity and CMV serostatus were collected together with the repertoire data. A later genetic analysis used genome-wide SNP genotypes for about three fifths of the 666 donors, treating that subset as a discovery cohort. All discovery cohort repertoires had been generated on a single sequencing platform. HLA typing covered class I and class II loci at four-digit resolution. The number of typed donors differed by locus: about 620-640 for A, B, C, DRB1 and DQB1; roughly 510 for DQA1; roughly 600 for DPA1; and some 450 for DPB1. A handful of DR-DQ haplotypes were treated as single units for association and clustering because of strong linkage in the cohort. Among some 410 genotyped donors of the cohort, an average of around 250,000 unique TCR beta nucleotide sequences was sequenced per donor, of which about 19% were non-productive. The investigation overall reported the following: CMV serostatus was the only immune exposure information available for the cohort. Some IMGT-functional V segments, including TRBV6-2 and TRBV6-3, could not be told apart with the 87-base-pair reads, so those segments were excluded. The authors suggested that the approach could potentially be generalized to other disease states and immunological phenotypes. An earlier analysis of some 590 of the donors showed that most TCR beta V segments appeared in productive rearrangements either about 90% or about 30% of the time, which broadly matched IMGT annotations. According to a later analysis, most CMV-associated TCR beta chains appeared to be HLA-restricted, and the HLA associations seemed to be driven largely by CMV exposure. Strong co-occurrence of HLA alleles, especially DR and DQ, made assigning TCR associations to individual alleles difficult. Cytomegalovirus status was reported to be diagnosed by the classifier with high specificity and sensitivity in both the original and validation cohorts. Because HLA typing was missing for some donors at each locus, association tests included only the typed subset. Approximately 18 rarely observed V segments, including chromosome 9 orphons, were excluded from the earlier analysis of a few hundred of the donors because counts were too low. While some public TCRs were present in many individuals, most TCR sequences turned up only very rarely across donors. A later analysis found that HLA-associated TCR beta chains were more clonally expanded and had lower generation probabilities than equally common non-associated chains. An association between a missense DCLRE1C variant and V-gene and J-gene trimming of TCR beta chains was found in a later genetic analysis and replicated in an independent cohort. In a later analysis, around 17,000 TCR beta sequences were associated with specific HLA alleles at a false discovery rate of 0.05. Sequencing depth was assumed to be roughly uniform across donors in the presence/absence analyses, though that assumption may not hold. Correlated functional status among segregating V segments might reflect linkage disequilibrium, but an unknown experimental factor could not be ruled out. A cluster of highly shared sequence variants was judged likely to be a technical artifact of the sequencing pipeline. This cohort had only TCR beta chains sequenced, and the lack of alpha or paired-chain data limited which features could be detected. A total of around 150 TCR beta chains were listed by the study as associated with cytomegalovirus. In a later analysis, several top co-occurrence clusters were reported to appear linked to parvovirus B19, influenza, CMV and Epstein-Barr virus. Compared with the approximately 720-donor mean, donors in an Asian-associated ancestry cluster had fewer N-insertions in productive TCRs, according to a later genetic analysis. In vitro tests confirmed that a few of the cytomegalovirus-associated TCR beta chains recognize cytomegalovirus antigens. A further reported finding was that TCR beta sequences accurately predicted the HLA-A and HLA-B alleles for most subjects in the first cohort. In a later analysis, TCR association rates were found to vary across HLA loci, with the most associated TCRs seen for DRB1 alleles and the fewest for HLA-C alleles.

CDR1 LGHNA and CDR2 YNFKEQ are derived from the germline V gene. The CDR3 covers 14 residues, taking in both the cysteine and the phenylalanine. The CDR3 DNA has 42 bases and is translated from base 1. Library construction relied on the immunoSEQ multiplex PCR assay. The multiplex PCR relied on a mix of 60 forward primers for TCR Vbeta segments and 13 reverse primers for TCR Jbeta segments. Amplification of the CDR3 region of rearranged TCR beta genes was performed with a multiplex PCR assay on genomic DNA. The Illumina HiSeq System was used to sequence the amplified TCR beta libraries as 87-base-pair reads. In the original analysis: A later analysis counted approximately 84 million unique TCR beta chains across the 650 to 700 repertoires, and around 9.9 million of these chains were shared by at least two donors. Raw reads were error-corrected and collapsed into unique sequences by a nearest-neighbor algorithm in which closely related sequences were merged to remove PCR and sequencing errors. CDR3 sequences were aligned to IMGT reference sequences to assign V, D and J gene segments. Each retained sequence needed at least a six-nucleotide match to both a V gene segment and a J gene segment. Rearrangements were called productive when the CDR3 lacked stop codons and stayed in frame with V and J; all others were non-productive. Following IMGT convention, CDR3 was defined as the stretch from the second conserved V-encoded cysteine up to the conserved J-encoded phenylalanine. In an earlier analysis of approximately 590 of the donors, sequences lacking an unambiguous match to a single V gene segment were excluded. In an earlier analysis of some 590 of the donors, a V segment was called functional when productive rearrangements were above 56.7%, and segregating when the standard deviation between donors exceeded 5%. To diagnose cytomegalovirus status from the catalog of TCR beta chain sequences, a statistical classification framework was built. A later analysis assigned V and J genes by comparing TCR nucleotide sequences with IMGT/GENE-DB human TR gene sequences. In a later analysis, CDR3 sequences and most-parsimonious VDJ recombination scenarios were assigned using the TCRdist pipeline. In a later analysis, each TCR beta chain was defined by its CDR3 amino acid sequence together with its V-gene family, and reads without a unique V-gene family were excluded. To address suspected cross-contamination and a sequencing artifact, a later analysis removed several hundred highly shared, low-generation-probability nucleotide sequences. A later analysis calculated a clonal expansion index for each public chain from normalized within-repertoire ranks of inferred template counts. Generation probabilities in a later analysis came from a VDJ recombination model fitted to out-of-frame rearrangements, and those results were checked against IGoR. In a later analysis, TCR-TCR, TCR-HLA and TCR-CMV co-occurrence was scored with hypergeometric tests, and a repertoire-size bias correction was applied to TCR pairs. In a later analysis, false discovery rates were estimated by permuting HLA or CMV assignments 20 times. A later analysis grouped co-occurring TCRs with DBSCAN, adding TCRdist sequence similarity when clustering within HLA-allele-positive subsets. Repertoires with fewer than 30,000 or more than 120,000 public chains, plus five repertoires with anomalous nucleotide sharing, were excluded from co-occurrence clustering. As stored in TCRdb, this immuneACCESS dataset retains in-frame rearrangements with V and J assigned. A fraction of the clones does not appear; measured against another copy, unresolved V genes explain less than half of the discrepancy, and the remainder lacks a known reason. V, J and clone size are taken as reported in that table, and D and trimming were inferred from the DNA itself. The sample records roughly 200,000 clones, 80% to 85% of which are singletons. The top ten clones comprise about 1.6% of the sample.

With regard to this clone: What antigen it recognizes has not been identified. The record has no base qualities; no much larger clone is one base away.

The cohort was made up of 500 to 800 healthy bone marrow donors. All cohort members were sampled while nominally healthy, although unrecorded immune exposures were likely present. The donor tested CMV seronegative, placing the donor among the 350 to 400 seronegative members of the cohort. Every donor gave a peripheral blood sample, and the peripheral blood mononuclear cells from that sample were used for TCR beta sequencing. Genomic DNA extraction from the blood cell samples was performed with the Qiagen DNeasy Blood Extraction Kit. The TCR was taken from a man between 50 and 59 years old in good health and CMV-seronegative. The sequencing input was PBMCs. The chain is encoded by TRBV4-2 joined to TRBJ2-5; the D gene cannot be named for sure. TRBJ2-7 explains the end of the DNA better; the J call may be wrong. The sequenced DNA is TGTGCCAGCAGCCAGGATCGTAGCTCCTACGAGCAGTACTTC. Its protein is CASSQDRSSYEQYF.